The clone carrying this TCR beta chain counts as large (0.1 to 1%). Live CD3+CD8+TCRalphabeta+ cells were sorted into four subsets by PD-1 and/or TIGIT. Using roughly 14 ng of total RNA, TCR libraries were made with the QIAseq Immune Repertoire TCR panel. TCRdb reprocessed the reads with MiXCR, giving one entry per CDR3 protein. The sample has about 420 distinct CDR3 sequences; 6% to 7.5% are singletons. The sample is drawn from a study of circulating CD8 cells and anti-PD-1 response in melanoma. Germline V gene sequence: CDR1 LNHDA, CDR2 SQIVND (reference sequence). The CDR3 runs to 13 residues. V lost 8 bases, J lost 2 bases, and 2 bases stayed unmatched.

This clonotype originated in a human donor with melanoma. The chain has TRBV19 and TRBJ1-5, with TRBD1 identical over 8 bases. The sequences come from CD8+ T cells from PBMCs, collected at baseline or after one month of anti-PD-1 therapy (not recorded which). The CDR3 reads CASQQGGNQPQHF. Here the CDR3 DNA reads TGTGCCAGTCAACAGGGGGGCAATCAGCCCCAGCATTTT.